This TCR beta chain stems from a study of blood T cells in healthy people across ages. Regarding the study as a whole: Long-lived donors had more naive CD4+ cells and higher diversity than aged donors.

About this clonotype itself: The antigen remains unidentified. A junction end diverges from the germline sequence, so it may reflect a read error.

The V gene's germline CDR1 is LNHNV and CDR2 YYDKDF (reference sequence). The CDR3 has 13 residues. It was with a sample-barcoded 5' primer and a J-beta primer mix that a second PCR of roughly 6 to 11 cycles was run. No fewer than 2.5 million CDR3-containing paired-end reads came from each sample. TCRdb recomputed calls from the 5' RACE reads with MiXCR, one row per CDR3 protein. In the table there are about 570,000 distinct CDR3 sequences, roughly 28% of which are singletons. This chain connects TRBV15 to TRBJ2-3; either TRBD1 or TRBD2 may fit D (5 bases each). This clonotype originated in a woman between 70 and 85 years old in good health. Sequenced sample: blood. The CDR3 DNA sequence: TGTGCCACCAGCAGAGAGAGGGACCTCCCGCACCATTTT. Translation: CATSRERDLPHHF.